The T cell receptor beta chain under discussion was sequenced for a study of T cell changes during pregnancy in multiple sclerosis. Profiled with immunoSEQ multiplex PCR; TCRdb holds only in-frame clones, not every one. The table lists tens of thousands of clones, around nine tenths of them singletons. Sequenced here: CD4+ T cells from peripheral blood mononuclear cells, sampled in the second trimester of pregnancy. This receptor was identified in a female donor with multiple sclerosis, enrolled in a pregnancy study.

CDR3 sequence reads: CASSQVQGPQETQYF. The CDR3 DNA follows: TGCGCCAGCAGCCAAGTACAGGGTCCCCAAGAGACCCAGTACTTC. The rearrangement uses TRBV4-1 and TRBJ2-5, with D tentatively TRBD1 (6 bases). Trimming pared 1 base from V and 1 base from J, leaving 10 bases between. From germline, CDR1 is MGHRA and CDR2 YSYEKL. The CDR3 is 15 residues long.